The entry below gives a single T cell receptor beta chain sequence along with its context. What it binds is not known. Sequencing of TCR beta drew on CD8+ and CD4+ T cells from blood. Negative magnetic isolation gave CD8+ and CD4+ cells; FACS enriched CD8+ TEMRA. RNA in amounts of roughly 0.45 to 1 ug was reverse transcribed with random hexamers. Across 54 Vbeta and 13 Jbeta, immunoSEQ multiplex PCR amplified TCR beta CDR3. TCRdb fed the immunoSEQ multiplex PCR reads into MiXCR, producing one record per CDR3 protein. The data contain roughly 120,000 distinct CDR3 sequences, around 94% of them singletons. This sample stems from a study of CD8 T cells in Susac syndrome. Study observations and caveats: As the study acknowledged, the number of individuals who were part of its TCR sequencing and HLA analysis was relatively small.

The V gene end was trimmed by 2 bases and the J gene end by 5 bases; junction bases not matched to a gene: 6. This CDR3 spans 15 amino acids. V usage is TRBV23-1 and J usage is TRBJ2-3, with TRBD1 matching 8 bases. TRBV23-1 is an open reading frame, and its role is uncertain. Sequencing was done on a sample of CD4+ T cells from PBMCs. This clonotype was sampled from a human donor in good health. CDR3 sequence: CASSQPIQGGDTQYF. DNA for the CDR3: TGCGCCAGCAGTCAACCTATACAGGGGGGAGATACGCAGTATTTT.